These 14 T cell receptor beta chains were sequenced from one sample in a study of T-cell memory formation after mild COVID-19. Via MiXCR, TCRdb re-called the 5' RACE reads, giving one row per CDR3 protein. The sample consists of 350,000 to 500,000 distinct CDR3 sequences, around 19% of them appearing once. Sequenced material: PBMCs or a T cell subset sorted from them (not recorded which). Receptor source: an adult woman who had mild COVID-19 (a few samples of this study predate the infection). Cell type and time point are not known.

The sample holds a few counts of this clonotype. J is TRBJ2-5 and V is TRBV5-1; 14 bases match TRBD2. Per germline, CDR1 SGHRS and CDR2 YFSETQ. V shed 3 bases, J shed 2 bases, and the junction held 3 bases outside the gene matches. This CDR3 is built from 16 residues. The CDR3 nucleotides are TGCGCCAGCAGCTCCGGGACTAGCGGGGGACAAGAGACCCAGTACTTC. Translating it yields CASSSGTSGGQETQYF. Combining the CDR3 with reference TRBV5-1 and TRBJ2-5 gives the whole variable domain KAGVTQTPRYLIKTRGQQVTLSCSPISGHRSVSWYQQTPGQGLQFLFEYFSETQRNKGNFPGRFSGRQFSNSRSEMNVSTLELGDSALYLCASSSGTSGGQETQYFGPGTRLLVL.

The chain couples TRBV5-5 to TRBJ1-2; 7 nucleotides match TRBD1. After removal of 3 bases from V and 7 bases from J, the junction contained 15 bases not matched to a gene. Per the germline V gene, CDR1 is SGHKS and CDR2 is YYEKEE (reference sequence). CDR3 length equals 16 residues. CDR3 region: CASSSFDREPSPGYTF. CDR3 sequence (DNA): TGTGCCAGCAGCTCATTTGACAGGGAGCCTTCTCCTGGCTACACCTTC.

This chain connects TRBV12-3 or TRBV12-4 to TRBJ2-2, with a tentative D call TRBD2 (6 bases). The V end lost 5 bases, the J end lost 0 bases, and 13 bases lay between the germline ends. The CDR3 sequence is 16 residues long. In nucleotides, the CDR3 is TGTGCCAGCAGTCCTCGCCAGCGGGCGAACACCGGGGAGCTGTTTTTT. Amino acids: CASSPRQRANTGELFF.

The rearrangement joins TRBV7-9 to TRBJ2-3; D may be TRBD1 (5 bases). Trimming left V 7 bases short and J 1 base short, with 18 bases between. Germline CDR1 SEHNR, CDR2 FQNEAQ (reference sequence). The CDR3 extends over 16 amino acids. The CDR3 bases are TGTGCCAGCACCCGCACCCGGACAAGAGGCACAGATACGCAGTATTTT. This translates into CASTRTRTRGTDTQYF.

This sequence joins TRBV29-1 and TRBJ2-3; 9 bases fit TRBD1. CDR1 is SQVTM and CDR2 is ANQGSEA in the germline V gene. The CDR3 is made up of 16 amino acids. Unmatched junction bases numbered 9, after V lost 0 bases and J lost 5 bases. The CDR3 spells CSVEDMTGGLGDTQYF. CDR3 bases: TGCAGCGTTGAAGATATGACAGGGGGATTAGGAGATACGCAGTATTTT.

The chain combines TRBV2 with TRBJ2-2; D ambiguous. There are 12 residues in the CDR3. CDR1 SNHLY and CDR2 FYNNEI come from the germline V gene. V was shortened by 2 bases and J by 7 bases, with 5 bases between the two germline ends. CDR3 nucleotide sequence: TGTGCCAGCAGTGAATTGGTCGGGGAGCTGTTTTTT. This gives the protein CASSELVGELFF. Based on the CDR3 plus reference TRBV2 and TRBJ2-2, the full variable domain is EPEVTQTPSHQVTQMGQEVILRCVPISNHLYFYWYRQILGQKVEFLVSFYNNEISEKSEIFDDQFSVERPDGSNFTLKIRSTKLEDSAMYFCASSELVGELFFGEGSRLTVL.

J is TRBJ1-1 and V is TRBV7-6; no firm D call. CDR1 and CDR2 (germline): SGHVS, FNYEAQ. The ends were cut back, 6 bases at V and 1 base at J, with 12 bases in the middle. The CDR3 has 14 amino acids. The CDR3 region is CASRLIAENTEAFF. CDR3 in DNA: TGTGCCAGCAGACTCATCGCGGAGAACACTGAAGCTTTCTTT.

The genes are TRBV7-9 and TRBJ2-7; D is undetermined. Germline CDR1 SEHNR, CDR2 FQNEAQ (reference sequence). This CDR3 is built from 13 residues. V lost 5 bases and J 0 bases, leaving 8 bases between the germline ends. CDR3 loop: CASSPLTSYEQYF. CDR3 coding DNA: TGTGCCAGCAGCCCCTTAACCTCCTACGAGCAGTACTTC.

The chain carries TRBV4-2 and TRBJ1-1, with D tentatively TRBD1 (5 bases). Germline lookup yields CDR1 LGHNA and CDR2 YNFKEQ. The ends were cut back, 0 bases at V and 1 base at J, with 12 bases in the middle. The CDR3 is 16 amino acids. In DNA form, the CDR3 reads TGTGCCAGCAGCCAAGATGATGGGGGACGGAACACTGAAGCTTTCTTT. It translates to CASSQDDGGRNTEAFF.

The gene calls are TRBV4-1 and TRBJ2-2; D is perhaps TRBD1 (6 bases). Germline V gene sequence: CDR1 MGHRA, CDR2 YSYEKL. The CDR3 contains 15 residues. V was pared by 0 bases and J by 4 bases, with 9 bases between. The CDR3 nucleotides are TGCGCCAGCAGCCAAGACGGACAGACCACCGGGGAGCTGTTTTTT. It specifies CASSQDGQTTGELFF.

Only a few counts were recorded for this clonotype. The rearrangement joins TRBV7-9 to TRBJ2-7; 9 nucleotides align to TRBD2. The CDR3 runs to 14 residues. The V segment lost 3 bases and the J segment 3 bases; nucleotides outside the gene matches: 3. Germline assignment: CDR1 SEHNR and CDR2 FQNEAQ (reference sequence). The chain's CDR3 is CASSFSSGIYEQYF. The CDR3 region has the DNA TGTGCCAGCAGCTTTTCTAGCGGGATCTACGAGCAGTACTTC.

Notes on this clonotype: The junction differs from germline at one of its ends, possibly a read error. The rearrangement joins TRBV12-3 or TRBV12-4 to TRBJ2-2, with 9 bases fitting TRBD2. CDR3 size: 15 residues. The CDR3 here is CASRLAGANTGELFF. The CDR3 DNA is TGTGCCAGCAGGTTAGCGGGGGCGAACACCGGGGAGCTGTTTTTT.

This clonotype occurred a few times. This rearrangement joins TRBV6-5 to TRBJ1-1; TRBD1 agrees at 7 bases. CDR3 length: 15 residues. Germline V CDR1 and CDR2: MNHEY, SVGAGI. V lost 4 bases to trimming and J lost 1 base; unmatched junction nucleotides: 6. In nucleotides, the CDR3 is TGTGCCAGCAGTTGGAGACAGGGAAGGAACACTGAAGCTTTCTTT. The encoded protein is CASSWRQGRNTEAFF.

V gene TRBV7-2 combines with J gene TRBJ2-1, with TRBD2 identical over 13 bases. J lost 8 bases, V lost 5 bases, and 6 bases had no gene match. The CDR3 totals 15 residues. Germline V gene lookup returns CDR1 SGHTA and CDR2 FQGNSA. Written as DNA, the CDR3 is TGTGCCAGCAGCCCAGGGACTAGCGGGATAGATGAGCAGTTCTTC. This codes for CASSPGTSGIDEQFF.